The 23 T cell receptor beta chains below come from one sample, sequenced in a study of cytomegalovirus exposure and HLA in healthy donors. This PCR relied on a set of 60 Vbeta primers and 13 Jbeta primers. Measured with immunoSEQ multiplex PCR; TCRdb has only the in-frame clones, and not every one. The profile covers some 120,000 clones, with less than 85% appearing a single time and less than 4.5% taken by the ten largest. The sample comprised PBMCs. These receptors came from a middle-aged woman in good health and CMV-seronegative.

This chain uses TRBV13 with TRBJ2-1; D perhaps matches TRBD1 (5 bases). With 1 base removed from V and 5 bases from J, the gap between germline ends came to 12 bases. The CDR3 is 15 residues long. CDR1 PRHDT and CDR2 FYEKMQ come from the germline V gene (reference sequence). CDR3 in amino acids: CASSLVSGINNEQFF. The CDR3 nucleotides read TGTGCCAGCAGCTTAGTGTCAGGGATTAACAATGAGCAGTTCTTC.

The chain links TRBV7-9 to TRBJ1-1; possible D gene TRBD1, 5 bases. This CDR3 region has 13 residues. Germline CDR1 and CDR2: SEHNR and FQNEAQ (reference sequence). Trimming left V 2 bases short and J 7 bases short, with 11 bases between. The CDR3 region has the DNA TGTGCCAGCAGCTTAAGAGGGACTTTTGAAGCTTTCTTT. It specifies CASSLRGTFEAFF. The full variable domain, completed using reference TRBV7-9 and TRBJ1-1, is DTGVSQNPRHKITKRGQNVTFRCDPISEHNRLYWYRQTLGQGPEFLTYFQNEAQLEKSRLLSDRFSAERPKGSFSTLEIQRTEQGDSAMYLCASSLRGTFEAFFGQGTRLTVV.

The chain recombines TRBV30 with TRBJ2-5, with TRBD1 identical over 9 bases. From germline, CDR1 is GTSNPN and CDR2 SVGIG (reference sequence). This CDR3 contains 16 residues. With V trimmed by 4 bases and J by 5 bases, 14 bases remained unmatched. The CDR3 DNA reads TGTGCCTGGATCCCCCGTGGGACAGGGCTTTGGGAGACCCAGTACTTC. It specifies CAWIPRGTGLWETQYF.

V usage is TRBV2 and J usage is TRBJ1-6; 8 positions match TRBD1. There are 14 residues in the CDR3. CDR1 is SNHLY, CDR2 FYNNEI, per germline. Germline trimming cut 9 bases from V and 9 bases from J; bases unmatched to any gene: 10. CDR3 sequence reads: CASKETGVGSPLHF. The CDR3 DNA reads as TGTGCCAGTAAAGAGACAGGGGTCGGTTCACCCCTCCACTTT.

This chain uses TRBV29-1 with TRBJ2-1, with 7 positions matching TRBD1. The V gene end was trimmed by 7 bases and the J gene end by 8 bases; junction bases not matched to a gene: 14. This CDR3 spans 14 amino acids. Germline CDR1 SQVTM, CDR2 ANQGSEA. CDR3 amino acids: CSAEGQPSGYEQFF. As DNA, the CDR3 is TGCAGCGCAGAGGGACAGCCCTCGGGCTATGAGCAGTTCTTC.

This chain joins TRBV7-8 and TRBJ2-7; TRBD1 aligns across 9 bases. The CDR3 has 16 amino acids. Germline CDR1 and CDR2: SGHVS and FQNEAQ. The ends lost 1 base at V and 5 bases at J; junction bases unmatched: 9. The CDR3 nucleotides are TGTGCCAGCAGCTTAGTGAGGGGACAGGGTTCCCACGAGCAGTACTTC. It is translated as CASSLVRGQGSHEQYF.

The sample holds a few counts of this clone. The chain is built from TRBV7-3 and TRBJ1-1, with 7 bases lining up with TRBD1. Per the germline V gene, CDR1 is SGHTA and CDR2 is FQGTGA. Trimming at V came to 0 bases and at J to 1 base, leaving 2 bases not matched to a gene. The CDR3 has 15 amino acids. CDR3 in amino acids: CASSLTGGPNTEAFF. In nucleotides, the CDR3 is TGTGCCAGCAGCTTAACAGGGGGCCCGAACACTGAAGCTTTCTTT. The entire variable domain, with the rest obtained from reference TRBV7-3 and TRBJ1-1, is as follows: GAGVSQTPSNKVTEKGKYVELRCDPISGHTALYWYRQSLGQGPEFLIYFQGTGAADDSGLPNDRFFAVRPEGSVSTLKIQRTERGDSAVYLCASSLTGGPNTEAFFGQGTRLTVV.

This clone was detected a few times. CDR3 coding DNA: TGTGCCAGCAGCCACGGGGAAATCTCTGGAAACACCATATATTTT. Translating gives CASSHGEISGNTIYF. The J gene is TRBJ1-3, the V gene TRBV4-2; D unresolved. V lost 3 bases and J 0 bases, leaving 9 bases between the germline ends. The length of the CDR3 is 15 residues. Germline V gene lookup returns CDR1 LGHNA and CDR2 YNFKEQ.

Comment on this clone: Other DNA variants within this sample encode the same CDR3. The genes are TRBV20-1 and TRBJ2-7; 8 bases agree with TRBD1. Per the germline V gene, CDR1 is DFQATT and CDR2 is SNEGSKA (reference sequence). CDR3 length: 11 residues. V shed 6 bases, J shed 5 bases, and the junction held 3 bases outside the gene matches. CDR3 nucleotide sequence: TGCAGTGCCCCAGGGGGCCACGAGCAGTACTTC. It yields the protein CSAPGGHEQYF.

The chain recombines TRBV5-6 with TRBJ2-7; D may be TRBD2 (6 bases). The germline CDR1 and CDR2 sequences are SGHDT and YYEEEE. Between the trimmed V and J ends, which lost 1 base and 2 bases, there was a span of 10 bases. The CDR3 loop spans 14 amino acids. The CDR3 DNA follows: TGTGCCAGCAGCTTGTGGCGGGGCCCCTACGAGCAGTACTTC. This sequence encodes CASSLWRGPYEQYF. The variable domain in full, completed from reference TRBV5-6 and TRBJ2-7, reads DAGVTQSPTHLIKTRGQQVTLRCSPKSGHDTVSWYQQALGQGPQFIFQYYEEEERQRGNFPDRFSGHQFPNYSSELNVNALLLGDSALYLCASSLWRGPYEQYFGPGTRLTVT.

The J gene is TRBJ1-5, the V gene TRBV27; D gene uncertain. With 11 bases removed from V and 0 bases from J, the gap between germline ends came to 14 bases. Germline-derived CDR1 and CDR2 are MNHEY and SMNVEV (reference sequence). The CDR3 is 14 amino acids. In DNA, the CDR3 is TGTGCCCGCTCGGGAGCGTATAGCAATCAGCCCCAGCATTTT. Translating it yields CARSGAYSNQPQHF.

The rearrangement joins TRBV4-1 to TRBJ2-1; D perhaps matches TRBD2 (5 bases). V was pared by 1 base and J by 6 bases, with 13 bases between. The CDR3 totals 15 residues. CDR1 and CDR2 from the germline V gene are MGHRA and YSYEKL. In DNA form, the CDR3 reads TGCGCCAGCAGCCAAGTTGGAAGGACTTCCAATGAGCAGTTCTTC. Translating gives CASSQVGRTSNEQFF.

This sequence joins TRBV5-1 and TRBJ1-5; TRBD1 might be the D (6 bases). V shed 2 bases and J shed 7 bases, with 13 bases lying between them. Germline CDR1 reads SGHRS; CDR2 reads YFSETQ. The CDR3 covers 14 residues. The CDR3 coding sequence is TGCGCCAGCAGCTTCGGGGGGCCGGGGCAGCCCCAGCATTTT. The encoded protein is CASSFGGPGQPQHF.

The gene calls are TRBV7-3 and TRBJ2-1, with a tentative D call TRBD1 (5 bases). The CDR3 totals 13 residues. V was shortened by 8 bases and J by 3 bases, with 11 bases between the two germline ends. The germline V gene has CDR1 SGHTA and CDR2 FQGTGA. CDR3 in DNA: TGTGCCAGCGGAAGGGGTGACTACAATGAGCAGTTCTTC. It is translated as CASGRGDYNEQFF.

This clone was observed a few times. The J gene is TRBJ1-4, the V gene TRBV7-9; 7 bases are shared with TRBD1. The CDR3 is made up of 15 amino acids. Germline trimming cut 7 bases from V and 6 bases from J; bases unmatched to any gene: 11. The germline V gene has CDR1 SEHNR and CDR2 FQNEAQ (reference sequence). The CDR3 sequence is CASNSMDRSDEKLFF. The CDR3 DNA is TGTGCCAGCAACTCAATGGACAGGTCGGATGAAAAACTGTTTTTT.

In DNA, the CDR3 is TGTGCCAGCGTACGACTAAGCTCCTACGAGCAGTACTTC. It yields the protein CASVRLSSYEQYF. The chain couples TRBV21-1 to TRBJ2-7; whether TRBD2, the table's D call, matches the DNA was not checked. TRBV21-1 is flagged as a pseudogene. The CDR3 is 13 amino acids.

This chain joins TRBV19 and TRBJ2-2, with 8 bases that match TRBD2. The J segment lost 4 bases and the V segment lost 8 bases, leaving 9 bases of the junction unmatched. Germline values: CDR1 LNHDA, CDR2 SQIVND (reference sequence). The CDR3 loop spans 15 amino acids. The DNA for the CDR3 is TGTGCCAGTGCCGGTCCGGGGGGGAGCACCGGGGAGCTGTTTTTT. Protein sequence: CASAGPGGSTGELFF.

The rearrangement joins TRBV2 to TRBJ2-5; D gene uncertain. The V and J ends lost 4 bases and 4 bases respectively, with 7 bases between them. From germline, CDR1 is SNHLY and CDR2 FYNNEI. This CDR3 contains 12 residues. This chain's CDR3 is CASSGARETQYF. The CDR3, as DNA: TGTGCCAGCAGTGGAGCGCGAGAGACCCAGTACTTC.

The chain uses TRBV21-1 and TRBJ1-6; the table's D gene call, TRBD1, was not cross checked with the DNA. TRBV21-1 is a documented pseudogene. The CDR3 consists of 14 residues. The CDR3 bases are TGTGCCAGCAGCACGAGACAGGGGAATTCACCCCTCCACTTT. Amino acids: CASSTRQGNSPLHF.

This rearrangement joins TRBV7-9 to TRBJ1-1, with D unresolved. The CDR3 covers 14 residues. V lost 3 bases and J 5 bases, leaving 13 bases between the germline ends. Germline V gives CDR1 SEHNR, CDR2 FQNEAQ (reference sequence). CDR3 amino acids: CASSFLRSGTEAFF. In DNA, the CDR3 is TGTGCCAGCAGCTTTCTCCGCAGCGGGACTGAAGCTTTCTTT.

The chain is built from TRBV4-3 and TRBJ1-5; 7 nucleotides line up with TRBD1. The CDR3 runs to 14 residues. V lost 3 bases to trimming and J lost 6 bases; unmatched junction nucleotides: 5. CDR1 LGHNA and CDR2 YSLEER come from the germline V gene. CDR3: CASSQDRSFQPQHF. As DNA, the CDR3 is TGCGCCAGCAGCCAGGACAGGAGCTTTCAGCCCCAGCATTTT.

This rearrangement joins TRBV7-6 to TRBJ2-7; D is undetermined. Trimming left V 3 bases short and J 2 bases short, with 8 bases between. The CDR3 has 13 amino acids. Germline values: CDR1 SGHVS, CDR2 FNYEAQ. CDR3 sequence (DNA): TGTGCCAGCAGCTTGTCTCCTGCCTACGAGCAGTACTTC. Encoded protein: CASSLSPAYEQYF.

V gene TRBV7-2 combines with J gene TRBJ1-5; possibly TRBD1 for D (6 bases). The CDR3 totals 12 residues. Germline lookup yields CDR1 SGHTA and CDR2 FQGNSA. Trimming removed 8 bases at V and 4 bases at J, with 9 bases between. CDR3 sequence: CASQQGNQPQHF. CDR3 nucleotides: TGTGCCAGCCAGCAGGGGAATCAGCCCCAGCATTTT. The full variable domain, its missing parts supplied by reference TRBV7-2 and TRBJ1-5, is GAGVSQSPSNKVTEKGKDVELRCDPISGHTALYWYRQSLGQGLEFLIYFQGNSAPDKSGLPSDRFSAERTGGSVSTLTIQRTQQEDSAVYLCASQQGNQPQHFGDGTRLSIL.